This TCR beta chain emerged from a study of shared clonotypes between healthy human individuals. Study-wide results and caveats: Across a few donors, naive CD4 shared 5% to 5.5%, naive CD8 around 3.5%, memory CD4 more than 2%, memory CD8 approximately 0.4%.

Only CD45RO-negative cells positively selected for CCR7 counted as naive CD8 cells, so terminally differentiated effector memory CD45RA+ cells were excluded. Comment on this clone: Its antigen is unidentified. At the DNA level, this CDR3 is encoded by other sequences in the same sample as well.

Using immunoSEQ multiplex PCR, the repertoire was profiled, and TCRdb retains in-frame clones only, with some absent. The data show about 2.2 million clones, approximately 92% seen once. V gave up 0 bases and J gave up 3 bases, with 5 bases separating them. Per germline, CDR1 LGHNA and CDR2 YSLEER. CDR3 size: 13 residues. The receptor was derived from a man aged 18 to 30 in good health. Some clones in this sample may be carry-over from other donors' samples. The rearrangement joins TRBV4-3 to TRBJ2-5; no clear D. The sample comprised naive CD8+ T cells from PBMCs. CDR3 sequence (DNA): TGCGCCAGCAGCCAAGATCCCGAAGAGACCCAGTACTTC. Translated, it gives CASSQDPEETQYF.